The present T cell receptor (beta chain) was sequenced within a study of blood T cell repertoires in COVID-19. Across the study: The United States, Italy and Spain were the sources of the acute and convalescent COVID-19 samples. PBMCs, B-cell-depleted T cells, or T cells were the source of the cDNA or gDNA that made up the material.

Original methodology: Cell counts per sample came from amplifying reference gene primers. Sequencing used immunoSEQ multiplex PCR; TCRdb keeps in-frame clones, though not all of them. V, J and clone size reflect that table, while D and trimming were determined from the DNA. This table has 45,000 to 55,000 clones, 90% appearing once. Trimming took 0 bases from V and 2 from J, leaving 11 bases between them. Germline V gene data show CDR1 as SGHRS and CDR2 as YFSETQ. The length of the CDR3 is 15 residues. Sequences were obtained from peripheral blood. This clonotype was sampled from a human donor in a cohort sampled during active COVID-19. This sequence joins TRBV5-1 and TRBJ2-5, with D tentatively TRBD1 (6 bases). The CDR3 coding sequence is TGCGCCAGCAGCTTGGGACCAGGGGAACAAGAGACCCAGTACTTC. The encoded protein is CASSLGPGEQETQYF. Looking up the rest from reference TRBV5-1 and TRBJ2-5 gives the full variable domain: KAGVTQTPRYLIKTRGQQVTLSCSPISGHRSVSWYQQTPGQGLQFLFEYFSETQRNKGNFPGRFSGRQFSNSRSEMNVSTLELGDSALYLCASSLGPGEQETQYFGPGTRLLVL.